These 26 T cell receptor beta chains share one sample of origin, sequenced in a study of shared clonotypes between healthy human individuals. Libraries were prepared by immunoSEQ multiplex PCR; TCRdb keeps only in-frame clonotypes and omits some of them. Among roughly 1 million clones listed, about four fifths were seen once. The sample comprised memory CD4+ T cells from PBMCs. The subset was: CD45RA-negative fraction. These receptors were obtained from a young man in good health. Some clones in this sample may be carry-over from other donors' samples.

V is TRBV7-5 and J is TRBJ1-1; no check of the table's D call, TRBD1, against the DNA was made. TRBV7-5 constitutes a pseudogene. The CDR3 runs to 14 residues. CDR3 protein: CASSSGQTNTEAFF. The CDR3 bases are TGTGCCAGCAGCTCCGGACAGACAAACACTGAAGCTTTCTTT.

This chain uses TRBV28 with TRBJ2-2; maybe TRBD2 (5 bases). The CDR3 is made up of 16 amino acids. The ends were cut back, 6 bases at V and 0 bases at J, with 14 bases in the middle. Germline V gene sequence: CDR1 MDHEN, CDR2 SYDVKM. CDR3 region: CASRPYSGTNTGELFF. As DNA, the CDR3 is TGTGCCAGCAGACCCTATTCGGGAACGAACACCGGGGAGCTGTTTTTT.

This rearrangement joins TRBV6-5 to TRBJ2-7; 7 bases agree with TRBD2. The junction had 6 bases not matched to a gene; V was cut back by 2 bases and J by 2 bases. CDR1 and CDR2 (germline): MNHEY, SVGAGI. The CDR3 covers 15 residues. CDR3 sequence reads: CASSYDRSGAYEQYF. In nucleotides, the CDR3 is TGTGCCAGCAGTTACGACCGGAGCGGGGCCTACGAGCAGTACTTC.

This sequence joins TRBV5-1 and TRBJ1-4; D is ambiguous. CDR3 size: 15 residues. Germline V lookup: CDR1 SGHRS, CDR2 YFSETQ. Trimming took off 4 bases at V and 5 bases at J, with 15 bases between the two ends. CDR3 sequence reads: CASSPLSAYNEKLFF. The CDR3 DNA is TGCGCCAGCAGCCCCCTGTCGGCGTACAATGAAAAACTGTTTTTT.

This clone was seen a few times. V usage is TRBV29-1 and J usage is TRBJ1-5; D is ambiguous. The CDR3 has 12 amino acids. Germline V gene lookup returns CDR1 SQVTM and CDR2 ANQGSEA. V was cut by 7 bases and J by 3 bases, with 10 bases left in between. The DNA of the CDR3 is TGCAGCGCTGGGCAGTTCAATCAGCCCCAGCATTTT. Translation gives CSAGQFNQPQHF.

DNA for the CDR3: TGTGCCAGCAGCACGGGGGGTGGTAGCACAGATACGCAGTATTTT. Protein sequence: CASSTGGGSTDTQYF. V and J are TRBV5-4 and TRBJ2-3, with 7 bases aligning to TRBD2. Germline CDR1 is SGHNT and CDR2 is YYREEE (reference sequence). Losses at the gene ends were 4 bases for V and 0 bases for J; bases not matched to a gene: 5. The CDR3 extends over 15 amino acids.

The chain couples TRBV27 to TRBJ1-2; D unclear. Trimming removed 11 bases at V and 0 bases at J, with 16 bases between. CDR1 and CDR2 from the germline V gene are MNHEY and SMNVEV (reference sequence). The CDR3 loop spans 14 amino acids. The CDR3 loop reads CAVNSKGANYGYTF. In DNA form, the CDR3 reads TGTGCCGTCAATAGCAAGGGAGCTAACTATGGCTACACCTTC.

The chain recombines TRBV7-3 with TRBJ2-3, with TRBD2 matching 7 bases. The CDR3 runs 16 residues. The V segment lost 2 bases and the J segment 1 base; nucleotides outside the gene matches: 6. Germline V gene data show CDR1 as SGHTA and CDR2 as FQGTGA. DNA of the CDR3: TGTGCCAGCAGCTTAGCGCCCAGCGGGGGCACAGATACGCAGTATTTT. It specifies CASSLAPSGGTDTQYF.

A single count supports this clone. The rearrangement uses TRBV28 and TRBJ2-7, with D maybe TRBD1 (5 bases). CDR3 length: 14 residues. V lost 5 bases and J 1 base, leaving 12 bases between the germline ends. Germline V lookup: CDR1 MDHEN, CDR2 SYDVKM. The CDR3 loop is CASSKQALSYEQYF. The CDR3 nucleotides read TGTGCCAGCAGTAAACAGGCCCTGTCCTACGAGCAGTACTTC.

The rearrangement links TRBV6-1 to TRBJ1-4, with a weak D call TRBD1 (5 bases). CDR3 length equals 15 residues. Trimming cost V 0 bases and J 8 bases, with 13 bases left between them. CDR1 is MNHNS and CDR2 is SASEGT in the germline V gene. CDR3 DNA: TGTGCCAGCAGTGAAGCCGGGCCCCGGGGCGAAAAACTGTTTTTT. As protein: CASSEAGPRGEKLFF.

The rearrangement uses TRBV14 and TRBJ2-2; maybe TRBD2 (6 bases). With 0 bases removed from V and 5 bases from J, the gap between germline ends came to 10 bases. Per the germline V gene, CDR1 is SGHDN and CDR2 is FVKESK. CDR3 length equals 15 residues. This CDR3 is CASSQEGGMTGELFF. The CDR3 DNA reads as TGTGCCAGCAGCCAAGAGGGGGGTATGACCGGGGAGCTGTTTTTT. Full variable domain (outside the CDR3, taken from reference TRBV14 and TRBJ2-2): EAGVTQFPSHSVIEKGQTVTLRCDPISGHDNLYWYRRVMGKEIKFLLHFVKESKQDESGMPNNRFLAERTGGTYSTLKVQPAELEDSGVYFCASSQEGGMTGELFFGEGSRLTVL.

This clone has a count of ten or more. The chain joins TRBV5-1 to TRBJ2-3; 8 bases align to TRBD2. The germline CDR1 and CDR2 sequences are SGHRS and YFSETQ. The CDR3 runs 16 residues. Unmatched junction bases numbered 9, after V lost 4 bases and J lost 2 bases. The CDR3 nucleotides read TGCGCCAGCAGCCCCACAGCGGGAGCTCTCACAGATACGCAGTATTTT. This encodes CASSPTAGALTDTQYF.

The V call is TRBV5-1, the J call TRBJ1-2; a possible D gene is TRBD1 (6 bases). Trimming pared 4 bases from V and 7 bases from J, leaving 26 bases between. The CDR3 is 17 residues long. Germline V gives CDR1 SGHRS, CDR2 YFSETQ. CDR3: CASSPGGGAERWSGYTF. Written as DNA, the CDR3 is TGCGCCAGCAGCCCGGGGGGCGGAGCAGAAAGGTGGAGTGGCTACACCTTC.

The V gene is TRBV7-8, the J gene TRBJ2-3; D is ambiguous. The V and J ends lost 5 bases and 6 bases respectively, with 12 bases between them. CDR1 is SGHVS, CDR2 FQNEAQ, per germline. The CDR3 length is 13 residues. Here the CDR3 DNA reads TGTGCCAGCAGCCCCCTGGCCCCGGATACGCAGTATTTT. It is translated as CASSPLAPDTQYF.

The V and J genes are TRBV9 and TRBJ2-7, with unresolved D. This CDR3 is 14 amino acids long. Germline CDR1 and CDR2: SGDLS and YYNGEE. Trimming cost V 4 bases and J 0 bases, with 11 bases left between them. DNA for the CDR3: TGTGCCAGCAGCCGGTCAGGCCGCTCCTACGAGCAGTACTTC. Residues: CASSRSGRSYEQYF.

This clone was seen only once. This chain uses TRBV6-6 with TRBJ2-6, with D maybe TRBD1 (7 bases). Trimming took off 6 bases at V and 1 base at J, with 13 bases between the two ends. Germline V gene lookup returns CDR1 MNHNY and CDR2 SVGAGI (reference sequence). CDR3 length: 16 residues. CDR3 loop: CASRQTGRSGANVLTF. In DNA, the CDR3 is TGTGCCAGCAGACAGACAGGGAGGTCTGGGGCCAACGTCCTGACTTTC.

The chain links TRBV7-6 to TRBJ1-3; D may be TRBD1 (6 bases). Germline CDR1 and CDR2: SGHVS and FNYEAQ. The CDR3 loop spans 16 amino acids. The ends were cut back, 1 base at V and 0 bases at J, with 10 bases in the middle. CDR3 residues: CASSLGTVTSGNTIYF. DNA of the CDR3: TGTGCCAGCAGCTTAGGGACAGTTACCTCTGGAAACACCATATATTTT.

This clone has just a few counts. This chain's CDR3 is CASSSTTGSSAGYTF. The CDR3 DNA reads as TGTGCCAGCAGCTCTACCACAGGTTCCTCTGCTGGCTACACCTTC. This sequence joins TRBV7-2 and TRBJ1-2; maybe TRBD1 (5 bases). Trimming removed 4 bases from V and 7 bases from J, with 19 bases in between. The V gene's germline CDR1 is SGHTA and CDR2 FQGNSA. This CDR3 comprises 15 residues.

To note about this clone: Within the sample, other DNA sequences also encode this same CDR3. The CDR3 nucleotides are TGCGCCAGCAGCTTCCTAGCGGGAACTTACAATGAGCAGTTCTTC. This encodes CASSFLAGTYNEQFF. The rearrangement links TRBV5-1 to TRBJ2-1, with 9 nucleotides matching TRBD2. V lost 2 bases and J lost 4; bases outside the gene matches: 4. The germline gives CDR1 SGHRS, CDR2 YFSETQ. This CDR3 contains 15 residues.

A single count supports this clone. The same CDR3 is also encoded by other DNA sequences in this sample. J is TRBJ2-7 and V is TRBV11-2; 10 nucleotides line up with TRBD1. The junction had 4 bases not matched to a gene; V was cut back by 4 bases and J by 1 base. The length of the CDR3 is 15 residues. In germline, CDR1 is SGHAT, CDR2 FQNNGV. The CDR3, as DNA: TGTGCCAGCAGCTCTCGGGACAGGGGTTCCTACGAGCAGTACTTC. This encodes CASSSRDRGSYEQYF.

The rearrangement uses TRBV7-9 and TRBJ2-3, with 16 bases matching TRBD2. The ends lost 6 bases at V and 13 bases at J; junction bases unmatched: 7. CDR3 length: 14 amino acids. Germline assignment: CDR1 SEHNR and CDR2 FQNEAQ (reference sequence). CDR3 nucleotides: TGTGCCAGCAGACCCCGGGGACTAGCGGGAGGGGAGTATTTT. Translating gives CASRPRGLAGGEYF.

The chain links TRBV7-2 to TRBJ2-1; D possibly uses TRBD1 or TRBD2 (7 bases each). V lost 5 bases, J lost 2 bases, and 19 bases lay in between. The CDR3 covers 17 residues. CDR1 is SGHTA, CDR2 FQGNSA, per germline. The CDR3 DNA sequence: TGTGCCAGCAGCCCCCTCCCGCCAGGGGGGGCCTACAATGAGCAGTTCTTC. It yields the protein CASSPLPPGGAYNEQFF.

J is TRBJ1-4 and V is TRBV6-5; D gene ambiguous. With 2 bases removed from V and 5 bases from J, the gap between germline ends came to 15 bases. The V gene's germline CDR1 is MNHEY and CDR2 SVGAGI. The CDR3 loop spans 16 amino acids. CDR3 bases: TGTGCCAGCAGTTACCGTTATCGGGGATTGAATGAAAAACTGTTTTTT. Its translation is CASSYRYRGLNEKLFF.

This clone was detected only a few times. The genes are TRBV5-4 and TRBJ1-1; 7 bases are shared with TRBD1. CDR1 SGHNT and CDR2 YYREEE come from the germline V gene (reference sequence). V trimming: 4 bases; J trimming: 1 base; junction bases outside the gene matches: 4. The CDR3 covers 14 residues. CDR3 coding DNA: TGTGCCAGCAGCGTGGGACAGCAGAACACTGAAGCTTTCTTT. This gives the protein CASSVGQQNTEAFF. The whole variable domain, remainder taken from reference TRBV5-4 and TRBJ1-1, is ETGVTQSPTHLIKTRGQQVTLRCSSQSGHNTVSWYQQALGQGPQFIFQYYREEENGRGNFPPRFSGLQFPNYSSELNVNALELDDSALYLCASSVGQQNTEAFFGQGTRLTVV.

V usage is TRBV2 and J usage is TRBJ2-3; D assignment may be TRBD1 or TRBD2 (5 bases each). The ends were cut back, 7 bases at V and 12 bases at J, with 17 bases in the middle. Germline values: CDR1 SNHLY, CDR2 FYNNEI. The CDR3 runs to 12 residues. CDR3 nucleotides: TGTGCCAGCAACCGTCTGGGGACCTTCCAGTATTTT. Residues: CASNRLGTFQYF.

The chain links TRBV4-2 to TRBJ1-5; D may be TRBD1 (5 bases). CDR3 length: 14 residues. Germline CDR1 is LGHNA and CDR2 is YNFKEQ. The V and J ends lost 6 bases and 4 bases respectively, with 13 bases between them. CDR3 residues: CASSGTHWNQPQHF. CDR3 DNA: TGTGCCAGCAGTGGGACTCATTGGAATCAGCCCCAGCATTTT.